Sequencing of this T cell receptor beta chain was carried out in a study of neurological immune-mediated disorders. General study findings and limits: The absence of shared CDR3 amino acid sequences among expanded clones across subjects suggests private repertoires in all groups.

The sample holds many counts of this clonotype. The antigen is unknown. 5'RACE employing 10-nucleotide random UMIs yielded the cDNA. TCRdb itself ran the 5' RACE reads through MiXCR, one entry per CDR3 protein. The sample yields 30,000 or so distinct CDR3 sequences, about 3.8% seen once. Sequenced sample: CD4+ T cells from blood. This TCR derives from a woman aged 40-49 years in good health.

The CDR3 DNA sequence: TGTGCCAGCAGTGAAGGCAGGCTGGGGACCGGGGAGCTGTTTTTT. This translates into CASSEGRLGTGELFF. The rearrangement links TRBV2 to TRBJ2-2, with unresolved D. V was shortened by 1 base and J by 5 bases, with 11 bases between the two germline ends. The length of the CDR3 is 15 residues. Germline lookup yields CDR1 SNHLY and CDR2 FYNNEI.